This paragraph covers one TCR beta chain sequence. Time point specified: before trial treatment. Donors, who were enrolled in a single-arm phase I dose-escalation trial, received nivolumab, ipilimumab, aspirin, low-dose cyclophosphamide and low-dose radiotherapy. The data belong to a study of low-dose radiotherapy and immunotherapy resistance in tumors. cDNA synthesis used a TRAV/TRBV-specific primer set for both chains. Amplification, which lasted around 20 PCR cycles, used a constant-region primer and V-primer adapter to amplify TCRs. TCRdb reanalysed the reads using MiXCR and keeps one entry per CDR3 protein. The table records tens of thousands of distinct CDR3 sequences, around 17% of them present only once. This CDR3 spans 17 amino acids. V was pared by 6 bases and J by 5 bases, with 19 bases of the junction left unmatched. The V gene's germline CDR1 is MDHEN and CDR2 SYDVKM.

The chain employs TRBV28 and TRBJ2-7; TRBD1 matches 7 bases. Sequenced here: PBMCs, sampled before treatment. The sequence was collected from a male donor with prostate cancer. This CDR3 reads CASSLGQAGAWKDEQYF. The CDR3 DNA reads TGTGCCAGCAGCCTAGGACAGGCAGGGGCGTGGAAGGACGAGCAGTACTTC.